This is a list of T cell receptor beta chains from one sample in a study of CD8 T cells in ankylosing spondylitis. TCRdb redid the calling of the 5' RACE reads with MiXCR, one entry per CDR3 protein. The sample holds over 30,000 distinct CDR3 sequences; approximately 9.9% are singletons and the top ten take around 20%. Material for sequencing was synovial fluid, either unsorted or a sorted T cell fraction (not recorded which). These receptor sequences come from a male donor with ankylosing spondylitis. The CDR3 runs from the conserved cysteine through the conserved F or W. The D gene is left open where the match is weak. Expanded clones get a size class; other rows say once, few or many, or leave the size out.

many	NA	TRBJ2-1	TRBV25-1	CASSEVGEQFF	TGTGCCAGCAGTGAAGTCGGTGAGCAGTTCTTC
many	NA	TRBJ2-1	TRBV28	CASTAPGLLYNEQFF	TGTGCCAGCACCGCCCCGGGGTTACTCTACAATGAGCAGTTCTTC
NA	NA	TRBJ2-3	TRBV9	CASALGALGDTQYF	TGTGCCAGCGCCTTGGGGGCCCTCGGGGATACGCAGTATTTT
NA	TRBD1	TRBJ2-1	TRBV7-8	CASSLGGQGVAVGAVGEQFF	TGTGCCAGCAGCTTAGGGGGACAGGGGGTAGCGGTGGGGGCGGTAGGAGAGCAGTTCTTC
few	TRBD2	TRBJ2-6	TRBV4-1	CASSQEVGSGSWAGANVLTF	TGCGCCAGCAGCCAAGAGGTTGGTAGCGGGAGTTGGGCTGGGGCCAACGTCCTGACTTTC
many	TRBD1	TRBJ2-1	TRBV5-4	CASSPSWGQGSQGNEQFF	TGTGCCAGCAGCCCGAGTTGGGGACAGGGTTCCCAAGGCAATGAGCAGTTCTTC
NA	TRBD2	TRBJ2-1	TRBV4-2	CASSQEGLATYNEQFF	TGTGCCAGCAGCCAAGAGGGACTAGCAACGTACAATGAGCAGTTCTTC
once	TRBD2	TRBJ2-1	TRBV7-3	CASSLTPGTNYNEQFF	TGTGCCAGCAGCTTAACCCCCGGGACTAACTACAATGAGCAGTTCTTC
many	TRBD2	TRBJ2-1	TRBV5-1	CASEPSGTYNEQFF	TGCGCCAGTGAGCCTAGCGGAACCTACAATGAGCAGTTCTTC
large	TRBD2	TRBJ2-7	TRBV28	CASSIAGGATYEQYF	TGTGCCAGCAGTATAGCGGGAGGGGCCACCTACGAGCAGTACTTC
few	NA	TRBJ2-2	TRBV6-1	CASSASRTGELFF	TGTGCCAGCAGTGCCAGCCGCACCGGGGAGCTGTTTTTT